One sample yielded the 18 T cell receptor beta chains listed below, sequenced in a study of blood T cells in healthy people across ages. A second PCR of about 7 to 11 cycles used a sample-barcoded 5' primer and a J-beta primer mix. TCRdb reanalysed the 5' RACE reads using MiXCR and keeps one entry per CDR3 protein. The sample yields about 930,000 distinct CDR3 sequences, almost 30% seen once. This sample was shared with a second study, whose subject was T cells of mothers and their children.

Sequenced input: blood. All receptors derive from a middle-aged woman in good health.

This clonotype was recorded at least ten times. The chain joins TRBV20-1 to TRBJ2-5; no firm D call. The length of the CDR3 is 15 residues. Trimming took off 3 bases at V and 2 bases at J, with 16 bases between the two ends. Germline CDR1 is DFQATT and CDR2 is SNEGSKA (reference sequence). The CDR3 DNA reads TGCAGTGCTAGTCTTTTCGGGTACGATCAAGAGACCCAGTACTTC. It is translated as CSASLFGYDQETQYF.

This clonotype was seen at least ten times. This may stem from a read error, because a much larger clone lies one nucleotide away. V and J are TRBV5-1 and TRBJ2-1, with TRBD1 as a possible D gene (6 bases). This CDR3 is 16 amino acids long. The germline V gene has CDR1 SGHRS and CDR2 YFSETQ. V was cut by 0 bases and J by 6 bases, with 16 bases left in between. CDR3: CASSLEGDKTRNEQFF. The CDR3 nucleotides read TGCGCCAGCAGCTTGGAGGGGGACAAAACGCGCAATGAGCAGTTCTTC.

This clonotype was observed a few times. V and J are TRBV3-1 and TRBJ1-1, with D hard to call. With 1 base removed from V and 7 bases from J, the gap between germline ends came to 4 bases. Per the germline V gene, CDR1 is LGHDT and CDR2 is YNNKEL (reference sequence). The CDR3 is made up of 11 amino acids. The CDR3 sequence is CASSQGIEAFF. CDR3 coding DNA: TGTGCCAGCAGCCAAGGCATTGAAGCTTTCTTT.

This clonotype was picked up a small number of times. This chain joins TRBV28 and TRBJ2-7, with TRBD1 as a possible D gene (5 bases). This CDR3 is 18 amino acids long. Germline CDR1 MDHEN, CDR2 SYDVKM. V was pared by 5 bases and J by 2 bases, with 25 bases between. This CDR3 reads CASSPPKTVTTSTYEQYF. In nucleotides, the CDR3 is TGTGCCAGCAGTCCTCCGAAGACAGTTACCACTTCTACCTACGAGCAGTACTTC.

This sequence joins TRBV6-2 or TRBV6-3 and TRBJ1-2; D may be TRBD1 (5 bases). Trimming cost V 8 bases and J 1 base, with 8 bases left between them. The CDR3 runs 12 residues. Germline-derived CDR1 and CDR2 are MNHEY and SVGEGT. CDR3 nucleotides: TGTGCCAGCGCCGACAGTAACTATGGCTACACCTTC. It codes for CASADSNYGYTF.

This clonotype was seen ten or more times. The rearrangement links TRBV29-1 to TRBJ2-7, with D maybe TRBD2 (6 bases). This CDR3 spans 12 amino acids. The V gene's germline CDR1 is SQVTM and CDR2 ANQGSEA. V lost 3 bases to trimming and J lost 0 bases, with 6 bases between them. CDR3: CSVDGGSYEQYF. CDR3 DNA sequence: TGCAGCGTTGACGGGGGCTCCTACGAGCAGTACTTC.

This clonotype appeared many times. The CDR3 is CASSQTSQGLTNYGYTF. CDR3 sequence (DNA): TGTGCCAGCAGCCAAACCTCACAGGGTCTCACTAACTATGGCTACACCTTC. V usage is TRBV16 and J usage is TRBJ1-2, with D possibly matching TRBD1 (6 bases). CDR1 and CDR2 (germline): KGHSY, FQNENV. This CDR3 region has 17 residues. Trimming shortened V by 2 bases and J by 0 bases, and 16 bases separated the two germline ends.

This sequence joins TRBV5-8 and TRBJ1-5; D perhaps matches TRBD1 (6 bases). V was clipped by 6 bases and J by 5 bases, with 15 bases between them. The CDR3 contains 14 residues. Germline V lookup: CDR1 SGHTS, CDR2 YDEGEE. The DNA for the CDR3 is TGTGCCAGCAACCTTGGGGCAGGGGATCAGCCCCAGCATTTT. It translates to CASNLGAGDQPQHF.

The chain recombines TRBV20-1 with TRBJ2-5; D is undetermined. Germline values: CDR1 DFQATT, CDR2 SNEGSKA (reference sequence). Trimming shortened V by 0 bases and J by 11 bases, and 25 bases separated the two germline ends. This CDR3 has 16 residues. DNA of the CDR3: TGCAGTGCTAGAGATCTGCAGCGTACCTGGGATGGAGAGCAGTACTTC. Amino acid sequence: CSARDLQRTWDGEQYF.

This clonotype was seen more than once but under ten times. The chain recombines TRBV28 with TRBJ1-6, with TRBD1 matching over 7 bases. V dropped 2 bases and J dropped 4; count of bases not matched to a gene: 2. Germline lookup yields CDR1 MDHEN and CDR2 SYDVKM. CDR3 length: 15 amino acids. CDR3 residues: CASSLLGQYNSPLHF. The CDR3, as DNA: TGTGCCAGCAGTTTACTGGGACAGTATAATTCACCCCTCCACTTT.

This clonotype showed up just a few times. The rearrangement uses TRBV12-3 or TRBV12-4 and TRBJ2-7; TRBD1 matches at 7 bases. V trimming: 4 bases; J trimming: 4 bases; junction bases outside the gene matches: 13. CDR3 length: 16 residues. The CDR3 DNA reads as TGTGCCAGCAGTTCCCCTGACAGGGTGGGAGAATACGAGCAGTACTTC. Its protein product is CASSSPDRVGEYEQYF.

The J gene is TRBJ2-1, the V gene TRBV5-1; 7 bases align to TRBD1. Germline assignment: CDR1 SGHRS and CDR2 YFSETQ. The CDR3 runs 15 residues. Unmatched junction bases numbered 7, after V lost 4 bases and J lost 3 bases. CDR3 sequence: CASSLTGEYYNEQFF. The CDR3 DNA reads as TGCGCCAGCAGCCTAACAGGGGAATACTACAATGAGCAGTTCTTC.

The rearrangement links TRBV20-1 to TRBJ2-3; 8 nucleotides align to TRBD1. The germline V gene has CDR1 DFQATT and CDR2 SNEGSKA (reference sequence). The length of the CDR3 is 16 residues. J gave up 2 bases and V 0 bases, and 7 bases lay outside the gene matches. Written as DNA, the CDR3 is TGCAGTGCTAGAGATCTGGGACAGGCACTCACAGATACGCAGTATTTT. It codes for CSARDLGQALTDTQYF.

The chain combines TRBV5-1 with TRBJ2-5; perhaps D is TRBD1 or TRBD2 (6 bases each). Trimming stripped 0 bases from V and 4 bases from J, with 16 bases between. CDR1 is SGHRS, CDR2 YFSETQ, per germline. The CDR3 runs to 16 residues. In DNA form, the CDR3 reads TGCGCCAGCAGCTTGGCCCGGGGGCGAATTCTAGAGACCCAGTACTTC. As protein: CASSLARGRILETQYF.

Concerning this clonotype itself: A much larger clone lies a single base off, so this may be a read error. The V gene is TRBV29-1, the J gene TRBJ2-1; 8 positions agree with TRBD1. The CDR3 is 15 amino acids. After removal of 0 bases from V and 10 bases from J, the junction contained 11 bases not matched to a gene. The germline gives CDR1 SQVTM, CDR2 ANQGSEA. The CDR3 DNA sequence: TGCAGCGTTGAAGATAGGCAGGGGGCATCCTACGAGCAGTTCTTC. Translation gives CSVEDRQGASYEQFF.

As concerns this clonotype: As the CDR3 is not closed by the conserved phenylalanine or tryptophan, this likely results from a read error. The gene calls are TRBV25-1 and TRBJ1-2; 7 bases fit TRBD1. Germline V gene sequence: CDR1 MGHDK, CDR2 SYGVNS. The junction had 5 bases not matched to a gene; V was cut back by 9 bases and J by 7 bases. This CDR3 spans 11 amino acids. The CDR3 loop is CASGTESGYTV. For the CDR3, the DNA is TGTGCCAGTGGGACAGAGAGTGGCTACACCGTC.

Comments on this clonotype: The junction departs from the called germline gene at one end, perhaps through a read error. The CDR3: CASSVEGQSSYNEQFF. The CDR3 DNA reads TGTGCCAGCAGCGTAGAGGGGCAGAGCTCCTACAATGAGCAGTTCTTT. This chain joins TRBV9 and TRBJ2-1, with D possibly TRBD1 on 5 matching bases. The CDR3 covers 16 residues. The germline V gene has CDR1 SGDLS and CDR2 YYNGEE.

This clonotype was observed a single time. V is TRBV28 and J is TRBJ2-7; D gene unclear. The CDR3 contains 12 residues. CDR1 MDHEN and CDR2 SYDVKM come from the germline V gene. The germline V and J ends were trimmed by 4 bases and 3 bases, with 7 bases remaining between them. CDR3 sequence reads: CASSSRIYEQYF. As DNA, the CDR3 is TGTGCCAGCAGTTCACGGATCTACGAGCAGTACTTC.